Sequencing of this T cell receptor (beta chain) was carried out in a study of OX40 agonist ivuxolimab in advanced cancers. As for the study in general: Three individuals attained partial responses, comprising one hepatocellular carcinoma case and two cutaneous melanoma cases.

Study-wide points: Several nonresponders also turned out to have low normalized T-cell clonal expansion.

Concerning this clone: Its antigen is as yet unknown.

Data came from immunoSEQ multiplex PCR; TCRdb stores just in-frame clones and leaves some out. The sample holds fewer than 90,000 clones, about 88% seen once. This receptor was obtained from an adult with an advanced solid tumor such as melanoma, head and neck, liver or kidney cancer. The sample here was CD4+ or CD8+ T cells sorted from blood, taken in a trial of the OX40 agonist ivuxolimab.

The CDR3 nucleotides read TGTGCCAGCAGCTTAGCGATCCAGGGGGATGAGCAGTTCTTC. Translating it yields CASSLAIQGDEQFF. The rearrangement links TRBV7-2 to TRBJ2-1, with 7 bases matching TRBD1. CDR1 and CDR2 from the germline V gene are SGHTA and FQGNSA. The CDR3 runs to 14 residues. V gave up 0 bases and J gave up 8 bases; unmatched junction bases: 4.